Sequencing of this TCR beta chain was carried out in a study of cytomegalovirus exposure and HLA in healthy donors. The PCR ran on 60 Vbeta and 13 Jbeta primers. TCRdb keeps only in-frame clones here, not all; method: immunoSEQ multiplex PCR. This sample has fewer than 250,000 clones, with around 76% found just once. The CDR3 loop spans 18 amino acids. V lost 1 base and J 4 bases, leaving 20 bases between the germline ends. Germline CDR1 is SGHAT and CDR2 is FQNNGV. This chain joins TRBV11-2 and TRBJ2-1, with D tentatively TRBD2 (6 bases). The sequenced sample consisted of PBMCs. This TCR came from a middle-aged man in good health and CMV-seropositive. The CDR3 protein is CASSLVAMAPGAYNEQFF. The CDR3 DNA reads as TGTGCCAGCAGCTTAGTCGCTATGGCCCCGGGAGCGTACAATGAGCAGTTCTTC.